This entry is about one TCR beta chain. In its sample, this clone was seen once. There is no known antigen for this receptor. Per-base qualities were not stored, and no clone one base away is much larger. The collaborating institutions used their own protocols to collect whole blood in K2EDTA tubes. For TCRbeta analysis, collaborators shipped samples in one of three forms: frozen whole blood, isolated PBMCs, or DNA extracted from either of those sample types. The immunoSEQ Assay, a bias-controlled multiplex PCR, was used to amplify TCRbeta CDR3 regions from genomic DNA. Turning to the authors' computational methods: Nucleated cell counts per sample were estimated from amplification of reference gene primers within the assay. Sequence reads were collapsed and filtered to measure the absolute abundance of every unique TCRbeta CDR3 rearrangement. For each sample, productive Simpson clonality was calculated as the square root of Simpson's diversity index over productive rearrangements. TCRdb took over this immuneACCESS table, retaining in-frame rearrangements with V and J assigned. Such tables are incomplete; in checked studies, under half of the missing clones stem from an unresolved V gene, and the remainder is unexplained. V, J and clone size were drawn from that table, and D and trimming were deduced from the DNA. The sample data list roughly 160,000 clones, and approximately 91% of these were observed just once. The top ten hold roughly 2.1% of the sample.

The sample is drawn from a study of blood T cell repertoires in COVID-19 (TCRdb year 2020). The study in broad terms: Samples from collaborators originated in the United States, Italy and Spain and spanned both the acute and convalescent phases of COVID-19. The material from the prospective study consisted of cDNA or gDNA derived from T cells, B-cell-depleted T cells, or PBMCs. The dataset comprised deeply sampled blood TCRbeta repertoires from subjects exposed to, actively infected with, or recovered from COVID-19. The repertoires were released in a freely available public database meant as a resource for research on the immune response to SARS-CoV-2. Samples were obtained from the ongoing ImmuneRACE study (first 160 participants) and from 1,000 to 1,500 subjects provided by 6 global collaborators. The sample metadata nearly always contained a de-identified subject ID, COVID-19 status, age in years and sex. Where available, HLA class I and class II types were taken from metadata supplied by the sample provider and were not determined by assay-based typing. Results the study describes overall, beyond this receptor: How much clinical and demographic metadata was included differed by source and by participant, and the metadata was provided uncurated.

Taken from cysteine to phenylalanine, the CDR3 has 12 residues. Kept here is only the CDR3 DNA, which spans 36 bases and is read in frame from base 1. V lost 3 bases and J lost 8 bases; the stretch between them is 8 bases long. Rearrangement joined TRBV23-1 to TRBJ1-5; the D gene assignment is ambiguous. TRBV23-1 is treated as an ORF (open reading frame) with a function not yet certain. The specimen was peripheral blood. This TCR came from a man between 18 and 29 years old with acute or convalescent COVID-19. The CDR3 corresponds to CASSQTREPQHF. The base sequence is TGCGCCAGCAGTCAGACGCGGGAGCCCCAGCATTTT.